The clone carrying this T cell receptor beta chain was recorded many times. This sample stems from a study of T cells after yellow fever vaccination. On the study more broadly: When fractions had low cell numbers, they were prepared with SMART-Seq v4 Ultra Low Input.

Germline assignment: CDR1 SGHTA and CDR2 FQGNSA. The CDR3 sequence is 15 residues long. V gave up 6 bases and J gave up 4 bases; unmatched junction bases: 9. 5'RACE template switching added a universal primer site and UMIs to TCR cDNA. TCRdb re-called the 5' RACE reads through MiXCR, storing one row per CDR3 protein. The top ten clones hold over 13% of a sample with just under 600,000 distinct CDR3 sequences, approximately 13% of them seen once. The chain carries TRBV7-2 and TRBJ2-7; 10 bases are shared with TRBD2. This TCR was recovered from a man aged 30 to 39 who received the YFV17D yellow fever vaccine. This specimen consisted of PBMCs, obtained on the day of the yellow fever booster vaccination. CDR3 sequence reads: CASRFEAGGRYEQYF. CDR3 coding DNA: TGTGCCAGCAGATTCGAAGCGGGAGGGCGGTACGAGCAGTACTTC.